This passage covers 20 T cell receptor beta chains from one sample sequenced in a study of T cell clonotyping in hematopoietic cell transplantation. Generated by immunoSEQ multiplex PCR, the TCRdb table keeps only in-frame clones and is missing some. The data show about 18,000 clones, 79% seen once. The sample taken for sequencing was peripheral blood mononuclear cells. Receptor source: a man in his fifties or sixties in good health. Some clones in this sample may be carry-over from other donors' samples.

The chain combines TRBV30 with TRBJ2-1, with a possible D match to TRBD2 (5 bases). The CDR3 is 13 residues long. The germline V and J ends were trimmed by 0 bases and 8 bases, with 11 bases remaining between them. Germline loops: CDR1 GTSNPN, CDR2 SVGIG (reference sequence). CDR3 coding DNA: TGTGCCTGGAGTGTGGGCGGGTCCCATGAGCAGTTCTTC. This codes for CAWSVGGSHEQFF.

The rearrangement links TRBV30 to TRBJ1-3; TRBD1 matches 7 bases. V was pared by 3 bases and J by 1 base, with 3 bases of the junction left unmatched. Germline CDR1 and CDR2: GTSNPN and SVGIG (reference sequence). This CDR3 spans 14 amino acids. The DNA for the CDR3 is TGTGCCTGGAGGAGACAGGGTTCTGGAAACACCATATATTTT. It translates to CAWRRQGSGNTIYF.

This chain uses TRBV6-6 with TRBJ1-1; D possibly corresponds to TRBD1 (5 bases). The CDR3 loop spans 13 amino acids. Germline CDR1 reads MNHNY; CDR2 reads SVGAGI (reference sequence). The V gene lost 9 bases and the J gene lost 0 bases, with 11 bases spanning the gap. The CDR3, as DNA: TGTGCCAGATCCGAGGGGATGAACACTGAAGCTTTCTTT. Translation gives CARSEGMNTEAFF.

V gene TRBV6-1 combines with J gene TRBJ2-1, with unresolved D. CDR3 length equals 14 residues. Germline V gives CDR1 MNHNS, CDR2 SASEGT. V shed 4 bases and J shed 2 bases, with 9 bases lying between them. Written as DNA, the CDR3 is TGTGCCAGCAGTGTTAACAGCGCCTACAATGAGCAGTTCTTC. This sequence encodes CASSVNSAYNEQFF.

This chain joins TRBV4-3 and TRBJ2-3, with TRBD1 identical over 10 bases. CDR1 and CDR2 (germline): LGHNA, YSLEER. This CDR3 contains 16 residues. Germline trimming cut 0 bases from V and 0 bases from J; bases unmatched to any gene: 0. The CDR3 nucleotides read TGCGCCAGCAGCCAAGAGGACAGGGGGAGCACAGATACGCAGTATTTT. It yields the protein CASSQEDRGSTDTQYF.

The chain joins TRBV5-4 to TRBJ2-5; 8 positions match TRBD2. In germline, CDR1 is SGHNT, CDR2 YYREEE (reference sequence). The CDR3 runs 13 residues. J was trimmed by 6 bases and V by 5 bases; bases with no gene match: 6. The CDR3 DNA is TGTGCCAGCAGGGGCCAGCGGGAGCAGACCCAGTACTTC. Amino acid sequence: CASRGQREQTQYF. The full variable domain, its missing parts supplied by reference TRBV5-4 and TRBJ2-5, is ETGVTQSPTHLIKTRGQQVTLRCSSQSGHNTVSWYQQALGQGPQFIFQYYREEENGRGNFPPRFSGLQFPNYSSELNVNALELDDSALYLCASRGQREQTQYFGPGTRLLVL.

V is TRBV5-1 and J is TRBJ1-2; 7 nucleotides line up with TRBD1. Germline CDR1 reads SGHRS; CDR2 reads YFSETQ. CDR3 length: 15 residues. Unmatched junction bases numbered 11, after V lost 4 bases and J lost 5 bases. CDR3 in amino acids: CASSLADRAVYGYTF. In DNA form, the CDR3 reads TGCGCCAGCAGCCTCGCTGACAGGGCGGTATATGGCTACACCTTC.

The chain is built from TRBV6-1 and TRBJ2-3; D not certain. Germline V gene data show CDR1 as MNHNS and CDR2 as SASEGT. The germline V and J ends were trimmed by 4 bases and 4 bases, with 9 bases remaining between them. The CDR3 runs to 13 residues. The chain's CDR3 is CASSVGTPDTQYF. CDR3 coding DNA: TGTGCCAGCAGTGTAGGAACCCCAGATACGCAGTATTTT.

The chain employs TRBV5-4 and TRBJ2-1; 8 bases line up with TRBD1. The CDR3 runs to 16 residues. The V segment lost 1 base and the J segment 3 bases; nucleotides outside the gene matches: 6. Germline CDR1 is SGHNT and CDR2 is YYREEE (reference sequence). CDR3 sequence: CASSLNPGGYYNEQFF. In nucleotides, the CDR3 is TGTGCCAGCAGCTTGAACCCAGGGGGCTACTACAATGAGCAGTTCTTC.

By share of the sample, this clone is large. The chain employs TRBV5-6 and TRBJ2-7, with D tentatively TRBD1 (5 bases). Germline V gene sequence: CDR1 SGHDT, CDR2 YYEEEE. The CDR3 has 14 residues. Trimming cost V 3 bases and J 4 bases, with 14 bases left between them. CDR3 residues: CASSSEFRAYEQYF. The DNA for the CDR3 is TGTGCCAGCAGCTCGGAATTCAGGGCTTACGAGCAGTACTTC.

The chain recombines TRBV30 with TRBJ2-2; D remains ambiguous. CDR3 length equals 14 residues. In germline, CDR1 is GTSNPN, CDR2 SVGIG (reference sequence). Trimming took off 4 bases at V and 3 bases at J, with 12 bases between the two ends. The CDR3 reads CAWNRNSDTGELFF. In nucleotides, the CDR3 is TGTGCCTGGAATAGGAACAGTGACACCGGGGAGCTGTTTTTT.

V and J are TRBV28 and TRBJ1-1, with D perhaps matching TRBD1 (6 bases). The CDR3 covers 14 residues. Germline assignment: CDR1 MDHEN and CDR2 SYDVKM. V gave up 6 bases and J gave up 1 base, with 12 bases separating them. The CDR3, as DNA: TGTGCCAGCAGGTACAGGGTACCGAACACTGAAGCTTTCTTT. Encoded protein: CASRYRVPNTEAFF.

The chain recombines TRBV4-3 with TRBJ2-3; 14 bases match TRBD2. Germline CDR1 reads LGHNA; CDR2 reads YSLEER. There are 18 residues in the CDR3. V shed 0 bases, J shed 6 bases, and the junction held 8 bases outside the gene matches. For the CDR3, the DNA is TGCGCCAGCAGCCAAGATCTGGGGACTAGCGGGGGCCGGGATACGCAGTATTTT. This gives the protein CASSQDLGTSGGRDTQYF.

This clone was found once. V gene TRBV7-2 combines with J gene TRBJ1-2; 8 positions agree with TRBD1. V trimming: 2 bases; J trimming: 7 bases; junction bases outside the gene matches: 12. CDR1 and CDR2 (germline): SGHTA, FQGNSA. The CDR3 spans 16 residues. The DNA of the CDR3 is TGTGCCAGCAGCTTACTCATCACTCAGGGGGCGGGTGGCTACACCTTC. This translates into CASSLLITQGAGGYTF.

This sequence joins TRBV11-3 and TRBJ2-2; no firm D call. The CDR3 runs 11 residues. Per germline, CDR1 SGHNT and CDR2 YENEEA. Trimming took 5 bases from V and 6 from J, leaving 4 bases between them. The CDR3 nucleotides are TGTGCCAGCAGCGGTCCCGGGGAGCTGTTTTTT. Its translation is CASSGPGELFF.

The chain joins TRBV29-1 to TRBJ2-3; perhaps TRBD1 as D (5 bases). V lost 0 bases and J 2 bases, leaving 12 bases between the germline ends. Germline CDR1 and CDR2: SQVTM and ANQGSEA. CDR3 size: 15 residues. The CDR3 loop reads CSVEDRIGATDTQYF. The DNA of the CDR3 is TGCAGCGTTGAAGATCGCATAGGGGCCACAGATACGCAGTATTTT.

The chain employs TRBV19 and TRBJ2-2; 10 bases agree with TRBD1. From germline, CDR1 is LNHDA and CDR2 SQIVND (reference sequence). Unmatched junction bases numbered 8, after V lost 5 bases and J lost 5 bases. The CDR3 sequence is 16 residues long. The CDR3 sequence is CASSADRGRRTGELFF. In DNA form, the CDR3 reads TGTGCCAGTAGTGCCGACAGGGGGCGTCGGACCGGGGAGCTGTTTTTT.

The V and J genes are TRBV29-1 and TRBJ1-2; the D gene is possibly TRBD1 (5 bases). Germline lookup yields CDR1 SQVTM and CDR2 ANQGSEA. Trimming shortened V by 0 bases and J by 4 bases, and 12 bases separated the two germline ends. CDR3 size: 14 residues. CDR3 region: CSVEDPGQPYGYTF. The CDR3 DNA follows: TGCAGCGTTGAAGATCCAGGACAACCCTATGGCTACACCTTC.

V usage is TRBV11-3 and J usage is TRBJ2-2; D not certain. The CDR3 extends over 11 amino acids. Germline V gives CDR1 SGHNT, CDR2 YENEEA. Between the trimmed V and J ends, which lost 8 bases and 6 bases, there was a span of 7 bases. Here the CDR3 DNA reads TGTGCCAGCGGCGACGCCGGGGAGCTGTTTTTT. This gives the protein CASGDAGELFF.

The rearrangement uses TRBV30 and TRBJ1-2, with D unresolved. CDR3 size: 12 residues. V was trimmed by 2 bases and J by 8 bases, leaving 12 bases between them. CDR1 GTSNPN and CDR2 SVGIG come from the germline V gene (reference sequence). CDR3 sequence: CAWSRQSGGYTF. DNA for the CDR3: TGTGCCTGGAGTAGGCAGTCAGGAGGCTACACCTTC.